Shown below are 27 T cell receptor beta chains from a single sample sequenced in a study of blood T cell repertoires in COVID-19. Libraries were prepared by immunoSEQ multiplex PCR; TCRdb keeps only in-frame clonotypes and omits some of them. Found here are about 140,000 clones, 80% to 85% of them singletons; the top ten hold 8.5% to 9%. The specimen was peripheral blood. These receptors were collected from a man younger than 40 with COVID-19, enrolled during active disease.

The gene calls are TRBV5-1 and TRBJ2-7; 7 bases line up with TRBD1. With V trimmed by 9 bases and J by 0 bases, 9 bases remained unmatched. The germline gives CDR1 SGHRS, CDR2 YFSETQ. This CDR3 contains 14 residues. CDR3: CATRSGQSSYEQYF. CDR3 DNA: TGCGCCACCCGATCGGGACAGAGCTCCTACGAGCAGTACTTC.

This sequence joins TRBV3-1 (or the pseudogene TRBV3-2) and TRBJ2-7; the match to TRBD1 covers 7 bases. From germline, CDR1 is LGHDT and CDR2 YNNKEL (reference sequence). This CDR3 spans 14 amino acids. V lost 3 bases to trimming and J lost 11 bases; unmatched junction nucleotides: 13. CDR3 amino acids: CASSQGDRVRSEYF. DNA of the CDR3: TGTGCCAGCAGCCAGGGAGACAGGGTAAGGTCGGAGTACTTC.

V is TRBV12-2 and J is TRBJ2-1; the DNA was not used to check the table's D call, TRBD1. TRBV12-2 is recorded as a pseudogene. The CDR3 totals 16 residues. CDR3 nucleotides: TGTGCAAGTCGCCGCATACAGTTTAGCTCCTACAATGAGCAGTTCTTC. Residues: CASRRIQFSSYNEQFF.

The chain combines TRBV11-2 with TRBJ1-1; TRBD1 agrees at 9 bases. After removal of 5 bases from V and 11 bases from J, the junction contained 6 bases not matched to a gene. The CDR3 is made up of 12 amino acids. Germline-derived CDR1 and CDR2 are SGHAT and FQNNGV. The CDR3 DNA follows: TGTGCCAGCAGCATCCTACAGGGGGCCGCTTTCTTT. As protein: CASSILQGAAFF.

This sequence joins TRBV10-3 and TRBJ2-3; the D gene is possibly TRBD2 (5 bases). The CDR3 contains 16 residues. Between the trimmed V and J ends, which lost 0 bases and 2 bases, there was a span of 12 bases. In germline, CDR1 is ENHRY, CDR2 SYGVKD. The CDR3: CAISESPGGTTDTQYF. CDR3 coding DNA: TGTGCCATCAGTGAGTCGCCTGGAGGAACCACAGATACGCAGTATTTT.

The CDR3 sequence is CAIQTGWGYGYTF. CDR3 sequence (DNA): TGTGCCATCCAGACGGGGTGGGGTTATGGCTACACCTTC. The chain links TRBV2 to TRBJ1-2, with no clear D. The CDR3 extends over 13 amino acids. V lost 10 bases to trimming and J lost 5 bases, with 17 bases between them. The V gene's germline CDR1 is SNHLY and CDR2 FYNNEI.

A note on this clone: Other DNA sequences in this specimen translate into the identical CDR3. The chain uses TRBV19 and TRBJ1-5, with 10 bases fitting TRBD1. Germline V gene data show CDR1 as LNHDA and CDR2 as SQIVND (reference sequence). The V segment lost 5 bases and the J segment 6 bases; nucleotides outside the gene matches: 4. The CDR3 loop spans 14 amino acids. CDR3 nucleotide sequence: TGTGCCAGTAGTCCGACAGGGGGCGGTCAGCCCCAGCATTTT. Translating it yields CASSPTGGGQPQHF. Combining the CDR3 with reference TRBV19 and TRBJ1-5 gives the whole variable domain DGGITQSPKYLFRKEGQNVTLSCEQNLNHDAMYWYRQDPGQGLRLIYYSQIVNDFQKGDIAEGYSVSREKKESFPLTVTSAQKNPTAFYLCASSPTGGGQPQHFGDGTRLSIL.

The chain carries TRBV28 and TRBJ1-1; D may be TRBD1 (5 bases). The CDR3 runs 14 residues. The V and J ends lost 6 bases and 4 bases respectively, with 15 bases between them. The germline gives CDR1 MDHEN, CDR2 SYDVKM. The CDR3 DNA is TGTGCCAGCAGACCGGAGGTGGGGGGCACTGAAGCTTTCTTT. Protein: CASRPEVGGTEAFF.

This clone has just a few counts. The chain is built from TRBV7-2 and TRBJ2-3; 9 bases are shared with TRBD2. Germline-derived CDR1 and CDR2 are SGHTA and FQGNSA. The CDR3 is 15 amino acids. Trimming cost V 6 bases and J 5 bases; bases outside gene matches: 9. The CDR3 here is CASRAGGVRIDTQYF. CDR3 nucleotide sequence: TGTGCCAGCAGAGCGGGAGGCGTTAGGATAGATACGCAGTATTTT.

The chain is built from TRBV15 and TRBJ2-1, with TRBD1 as a possible D gene (5 bases). The CDR3 runs 14 residues. With 1 base removed from V and 1 base from J, the gap between germline ends came to 5 bases. Germline values: CDR1 LNHNV, CDR2 YYDKDF (reference sequence). DNA of the CDR3: TGTGCCACCAGCAGAGGACAGTCCTACAATGAGCAGTTCTTC. Translated: CATSRGQSYNEQFF. Full variable domain (outside the CDR3, taken from reference TRBV15 and TRBJ2-1): DAMVIQNPRYQVTQFGKPVTLSCSQTLNHNVMYWYQQKSSQAPKLLFHYYDKDFNNEADTPDNFQSRRPNTSFCFLDIRSPGLGDTAMYLCATSRGQSYNEQFFGPGTRLTVL.

This chain uses TRBV5-1 with TRBJ1-2; possible D gene TRBD1, 6 bases. CDR1 is SGHRS, CDR2 YFSETQ, per germline. Trimming pared 3 bases from V and 0 bases from J, leaving 12 bases between. The CDR3 totals 15 residues. CDR3 residues: CASSYTGSTNYGYTF. DNA for the CDR3: TGCGCCAGCAGCTATACAGGGTCTACTAACTATGGCTACACCTTC.

The gene calls are TRBV27 and TRBJ1-2; D is possibly TRBD1 (5 bases). Germline assignment: CDR1 MNHEY and CDR2 SMNVEV (reference sequence). The V end lost 4 bases, the J end lost 2 bases, and 20 bases lay between the germline ends. This CDR3 has 17 residues. Here the CDR3 DNA reads TGTGCCAGCAGTTCCGCTGGGGCCTCGGGCCTAAACTATGGCTACACCTTC. Its translation: CASSSAGASGLNYGYTF.

The CDR3 DNA reads as TGTGCCAGTAGTTCAAGACAGGGCTGGACCGGGGAGCTGTTTTTT. Amino acid sequence: CASSSRQGWTGELFF. The rearrangement uses TRBV19 and TRBJ2-2; the match to TRBD1 covers 7 bases. From germline, CDR1 is LNHDA and CDR2 SQIVND (reference sequence). The CDR3 length is 15 residues. Trimming cost V 5 bases and J 5 bases; bases outside gene matches: 8.

This clone was detected a few times. The CDR3: CASSIDLGNRVGKYF. The CDR3, as DNA: TGTGCCAGTAGTATAGATCTGGGAAACAGGGTGGGTAAGTACTTC. The chain links TRBV19 to TRBJ2-7, with a possible D match to TRBD1 (6 bases). Trimming stripped 0 bases from V and 11 bases from J, with 20 bases between. The germline V gene has CDR1 LNHDA and CDR2 SQIVND (reference sequence). The length of the CDR3 is 15 residues.

The chain links TRBV24-1 to TRBJ2-2; D gene uncertain. Per the germline V gene, CDR1 is KGHDR and CDR2 is SFDVKD. The CDR3 runs 16 residues. Trimming cost V 0 bases and J 5 bases, with 12 bases left between them. CDR3 protein: CATSDLKSGFTGELFF. CDR3 DNA sequence: TGTGCCACCAGTGATTTGAAGAGTGGTTTTACCGGGGAGCTGTTTTTT.

This chain uses TRBV3-1 (or the pseudogene TRBV3-2) with TRBJ1-2, with D perhaps matching TRBD1 (5 bases). The V gene lost 0 bases and the J gene lost 5 bases, with 10 bases spanning the gap. This CDR3 spans 14 amino acids. Germline V lookup: CDR1 LGHDT, CDR2 YNNKEL (reference sequence). As DNA, the CDR3 is TGTGCCAGCAGCCAAGATACGACAGCATATGGCTACACCTTC. It is translated as CASSQDTTAYGYTF.

V usage is TRBV2 and J usage is TRBJ2-5, with D perhaps matching TRBD2 (6 bases). The CDR3 contains 16 residues. V lost 2 bases and J 6 bases, leaving 19 bases between the germline ends. Germline lookup yields CDR1 SNHLY and CDR2 FYNNEI. CDR3 sequence: CASSEMRGGGLQTQYF. CDR3 DNA sequence: TGTGCCAGCAGTGAAATGAGGGGAGGTGGATTGCAGACCCAGTACTTC.

V and J are TRBV3-1 (or the pseudogene TRBV3-2) and TRBJ2-6; a possible D gene is TRBD2 (7 bases). Germline V CDR1 and CDR2: LGHDT, YNNKEL (reference sequence). Deletions cut 3 bases from V and 1 base from J, with 22 bases between. The CDR3 is 20 residues long. The CDR3 DNA sequence: TGTGCCAGCAGCCATCTCAGGGAGGGGGGACCTTTTTCTGGGGCCAACGTCCTGACTTTC. Translating it yields CASSHLREGGPFSGANVLTF.

The gene calls are TRBV5-1 and TRBJ2-1, with TRBD2 identical over 7 bases. With V trimmed by 5 bases and J by 0 bases, 5 bases remained unmatched. The CDR3 runs to 15 residues. Germline values: CDR1 SGHRS, CDR2 YFSETQ. The CDR3 region has the DNA TGCGCCAGCAGTTTAAGCGGGGACTCCTACAATGAGCAGTTCTTC. Amino acids: CASSLSGDSYNEQFF.

V gene TRBV28 combines with J gene TRBJ1-5; TRBD1 aligns across 9 bases. V was clipped by 6 bases and J by 7 bases; unmatched bases: 10. Germline lookup yields CDR1 MDHEN and CDR2 SYDVKM. The CDR3 runs 15 residues. CDR3 nucleotide sequence: TGTGCCAGCAGCCCTACAGGGGGCGTTCAACAGCCCCAGCATTTT. This sequence encodes CASSPTGGVQQPQHF.

CDR3 residues: CASKKELAPGNEQFF. The CDR3, as DNA: TGTGCCAGTAAAAAGGAGCTAGCCCCAGGCAATGAGCAGTTCTTC. The chain carries TRBV19 and TRBJ2-1, with D possibly TRBD2 on 5 matching bases. This CDR3 region has 15 residues. V was cut by 7 bases and J by 6 bases, with 19 bases left in between. CDR1 LNHDA and CDR2 SQIVND come from the germline V gene (reference sequence).

In this sample, this clone turned up a few times. This chain joins TRBV9 and TRBJ2-5, with TRBD2 identical over 10 bases. Germline V gene sequence: CDR1 SGDLS, CDR2 YYNGEE. J lost 5 bases, V lost 3 bases, and 4 bases had no gene match. This CDR3 comprises 14 residues. CDR3 bases: TGTGCCAGCAGCGCAGCGGGAGGGTCGGAGACCCAGTACTTC. This gives the protein CASSAAGGSETQYF.

The chain joins TRBV12-3 or TRBV12-4 to TRBJ1-1; possible D gene TRBD1, 5 bases. Trimming stripped 5 bases from V and 4 bases from J, with 8 bases between. The CDR3 is 12 residues long. The CDR3 spells CASSGRGTEAFF. The DNA of the CDR3 is TGTGCCAGCAGTGGGAGGGGCACTGAAGCTTTCTTT.

The chain combines TRBV7-9 with TRBJ2-7, with TRBD1 identical over 8 bases. The CDR3 spans 15 residues. The germline V gene has CDR1 SEHNR and CDR2 FQNEAQ (reference sequence). Trimming cost V 5 bases and J 0 bases; bases outside gene matches: 6. The CDR3 nucleotides read TGTGCCAGCAGCCGATCGGGACAGGTCTCCTACGAGCAGTACTTC. This gives the protein CASSRSGQVSYEQYF.

The chain uses TRBV28 and TRBJ1-5; D not certain. The CDR3 runs 13 residues. V was clipped by 3 bases and J by 1 base, with 4 bases between them. Germline V gene data show CDR1 as MDHEN and CDR2 as SYDVKM. The CDR3 DNA reads as TGTGCCAGCAGTTTCATCAGCAATCAGCCCCAGCATTTT. Its translation is CASSFISNQPQHF.

The rearrangement links TRBV28 to TRBJ2-1; 8 bases fit TRBD1. Germline V gene lookup returns CDR1 MDHEN and CDR2 SYDVKM. The CDR3 is 12 amino acids. Trimming at V came to 2 bases and at J to 15 bases, leaving 6 bases not matched to a gene. DNA of the CDR3: TGTGCCAGCAGTTTAGTCCCAGGGGGCTCGTTCTTC. Translated, it gives CASSLVPGGSFF.

This chain links TRBV10-3 with TRBJ2-3; D may be TRBD2 (6 bases). V lost 4 bases and J 6 bases, leaving 20 bases between the germline ends. CDR1 is ENHRY and CDR2 is SYGVKD in the germline V gene. This CDR3 has 16 amino acids. The CDR3 nucleotides are TGTGCCATCAGTGCGGGCGGGATGGGTGATGGGGATACGCAGTATTTT. Translation: CAISAGGMGDGDTQYF.